What follows describes a single T cell receptor (beta chain). The repertoire was sequenced with immunoSEQ multiplex PCR; TCRdb's copy has only in-frame clones and lacks some. This sample has roughly 640,000 clones, with approximately 97% found just once. Splitting the CD4+ cells yielded a CD45RA+ naive subset and a CD45RA-negative memory subset. The data derive from a study of shared clonotypes between healthy human individuals. As for the study in general: Aged between 18 and 49, the donors were a couple of women and three men.

Germline loops: CDR1 SGHNT, CDR2 YYREEE (reference sequence). V lost 4 bases and J lost 5; bases outside the gene matches: 10. The CDR3 has 15 residues. The source material was naive CD4+ T cells sorted from blood. Subset denoted: CD45RA+ positively selected. This sequence was found in a woman aged 25 to 39 in good health. This rearrangement joins TRBV5-4 to TRBJ2-5; 8 positions agree with TRBD1. This CDR3 is CASSRNQGAGETQYF. CDR3 coding DNA: TGTGCCAGCAGCAGGAACCAGGGGGCGGGGGAGACCCAGTACTTC.